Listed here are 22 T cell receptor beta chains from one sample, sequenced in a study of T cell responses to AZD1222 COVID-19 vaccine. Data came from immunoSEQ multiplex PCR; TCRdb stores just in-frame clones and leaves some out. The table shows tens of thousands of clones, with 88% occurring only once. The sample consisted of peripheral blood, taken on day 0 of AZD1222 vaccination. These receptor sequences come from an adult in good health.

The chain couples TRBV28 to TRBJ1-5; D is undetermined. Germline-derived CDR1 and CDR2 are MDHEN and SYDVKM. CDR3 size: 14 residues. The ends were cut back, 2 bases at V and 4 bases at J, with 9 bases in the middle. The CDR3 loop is CASSLGSRNQPQHF. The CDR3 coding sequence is TGTGCCAGCAGTTTAGGCTCCCGTAATCAGCCCCAGCATTTT.

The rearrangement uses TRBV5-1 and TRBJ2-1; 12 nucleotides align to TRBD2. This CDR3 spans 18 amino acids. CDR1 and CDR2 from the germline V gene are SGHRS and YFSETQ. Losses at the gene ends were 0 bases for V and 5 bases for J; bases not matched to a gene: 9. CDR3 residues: CASSLAEASGRAHNEQFF. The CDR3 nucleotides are TGCGCCAGCAGCTTGGCCGAGGCTAGCGGGAGGGCCCACAATGAGCAGTTCTTC.

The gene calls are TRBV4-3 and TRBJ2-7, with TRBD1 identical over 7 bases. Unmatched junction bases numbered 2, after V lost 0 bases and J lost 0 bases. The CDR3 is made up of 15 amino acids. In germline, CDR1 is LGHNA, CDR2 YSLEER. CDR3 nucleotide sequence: TGCGCCAGCAGCCAAGAGAGGACAGGCTCCTACGAGCAGTACTTC. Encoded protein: CASSQERTGSYEQYF.

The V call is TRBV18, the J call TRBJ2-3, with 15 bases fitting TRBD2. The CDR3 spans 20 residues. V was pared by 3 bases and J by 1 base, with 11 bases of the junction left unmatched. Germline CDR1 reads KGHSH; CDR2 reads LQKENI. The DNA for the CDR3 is TGTGCCAGCTCACCCCCGGGACTAGCGGGAGGAGCACCGGGCACAGATACGCAGTATTTT. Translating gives CASSPPGLAGGAPGTDTQYF.

The CDR3 region is CASSPRQGRDANTGELFF. The DNA for the CDR3 is TGTGCCAGTAGTCCCCGACAGGGGAGGGACGCGAACACCGGGGAGCTGTTTTTT. The chain combines TRBV19 with TRBJ2-2, with a weak D call TRBD1 (8 bases). The CDR3 is 18 residues long. Germline V CDR1 and CDR2: LNHDA, SQIVND (reference sequence). V lost 5 bases and J 0 bases, leaving 19 bases between the germline ends.

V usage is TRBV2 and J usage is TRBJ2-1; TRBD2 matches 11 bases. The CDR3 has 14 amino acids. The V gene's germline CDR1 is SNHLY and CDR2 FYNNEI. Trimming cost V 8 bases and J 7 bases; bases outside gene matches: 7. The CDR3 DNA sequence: TGTGCCAGCCGAAGGGGACTAGCGGTGAATGAGCAGTTCTTC. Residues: CASRRGLAVNEQFF.

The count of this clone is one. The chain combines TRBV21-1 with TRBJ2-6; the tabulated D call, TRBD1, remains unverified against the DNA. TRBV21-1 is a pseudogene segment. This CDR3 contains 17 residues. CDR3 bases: TGTGCCAGCAGCAAAGCGACAGAGGTCTCTGGGGCCAACGTCCTGACTTTC. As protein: CASSKATEVSGANVLTF.

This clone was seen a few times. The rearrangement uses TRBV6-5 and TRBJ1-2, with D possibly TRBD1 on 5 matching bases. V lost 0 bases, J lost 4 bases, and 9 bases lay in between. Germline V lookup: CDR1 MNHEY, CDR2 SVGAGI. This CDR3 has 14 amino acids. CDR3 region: CASSYSRGGYGYTF. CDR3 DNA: TGTGCCAGCAGTTACTCGAGGGGCGGCTATGGCTACACCTTC.

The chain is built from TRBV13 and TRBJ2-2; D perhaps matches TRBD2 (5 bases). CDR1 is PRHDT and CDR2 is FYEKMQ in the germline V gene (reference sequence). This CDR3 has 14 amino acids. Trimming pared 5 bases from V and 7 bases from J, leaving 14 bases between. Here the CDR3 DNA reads TGTGCCAGCAGCCCAAGAGGGCTCAACGGGGAGCTGTTTTTT. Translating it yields CASSPRGLNGELFF.

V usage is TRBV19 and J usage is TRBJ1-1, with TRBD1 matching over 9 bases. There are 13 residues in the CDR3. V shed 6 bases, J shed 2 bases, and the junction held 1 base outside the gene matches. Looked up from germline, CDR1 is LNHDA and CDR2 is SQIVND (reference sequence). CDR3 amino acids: CASRQGANTEAFF. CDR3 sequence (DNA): TGTGCCAGTAGACAGGGGGCAAACACTGAAGCTTTCTTT.

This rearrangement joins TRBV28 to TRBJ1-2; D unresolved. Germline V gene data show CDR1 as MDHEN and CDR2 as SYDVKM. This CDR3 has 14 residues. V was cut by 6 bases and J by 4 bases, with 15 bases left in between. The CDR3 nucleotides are TGTGCCAGCAGATATCCCTCTGCAGGCTATGGCTACACCTTC. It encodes CASRYPSAGYGYTF.

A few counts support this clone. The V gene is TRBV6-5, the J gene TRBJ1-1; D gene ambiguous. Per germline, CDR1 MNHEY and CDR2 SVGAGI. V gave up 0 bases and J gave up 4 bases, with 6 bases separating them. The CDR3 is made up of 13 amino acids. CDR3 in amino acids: CASSYSTGTEAFF. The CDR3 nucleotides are TGTGCCAGCAGTTACTCGACGGGCACTGAAGCTTTCTTT.

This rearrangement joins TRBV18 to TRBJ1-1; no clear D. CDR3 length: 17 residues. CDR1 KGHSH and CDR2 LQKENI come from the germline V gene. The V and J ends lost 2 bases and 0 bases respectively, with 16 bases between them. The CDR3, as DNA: TGTGCCAGCTCACCAACGAAAGAAGGAGTAATGAACACTGAAGCTTTCTTT. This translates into CASSPTKEGVMNTEAFF.

In DNA, the CDR3 is TGTGCCAGCAGCCAAGCGGGAGCCCTCGTCGGGGAGCTGTTTTTT. It yields the protein CASSQAGALVGELFF. V gene TRBV3-1 (or the pseudogene TRBV3-2) combines with J gene TRBJ2-2; a weak D match, TRBD2 (6 bases). The CDR3 is 15 amino acids. Between the trimmed V and J ends, which lost 1 base and 7 bases, there was a span of 13 bases. From germline, CDR1 is LGHDT and CDR2 YNNKEL (reference sequence).

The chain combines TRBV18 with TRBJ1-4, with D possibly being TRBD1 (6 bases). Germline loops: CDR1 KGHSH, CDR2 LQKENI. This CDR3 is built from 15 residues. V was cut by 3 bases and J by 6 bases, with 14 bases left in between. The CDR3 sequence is CASSPDRDMYEKLFF. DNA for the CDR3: TGTGCCAGCTCACCGGATCGGGACATGTATGAAAAACTGTTTTTT.

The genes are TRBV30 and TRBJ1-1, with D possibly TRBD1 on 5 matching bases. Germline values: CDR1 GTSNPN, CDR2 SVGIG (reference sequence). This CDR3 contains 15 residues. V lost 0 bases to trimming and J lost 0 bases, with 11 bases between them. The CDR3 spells CAWSVLGVMNTEAFF. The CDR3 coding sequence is TGTGCCTGGAGTGTTTTAGGGGTGATGAACACTGAAGCTTTCTTT.

DNA of the CDR3: TGCGCCAGCAGCTTCGGAATGAGCTACACCTTC. Translation: CASSFGMSYTF. V gene TRBV5-1 combines with J gene TRBJ1-2; no definite D call. The V end was cut by 2 bases, the J end by 9 bases, with 8 bases between. Germline V lookup: CDR1 SGHRS, CDR2 YFSETQ. The CDR3 contains 11 residues.

CDR3 in DNA: TGTGCCAGCAGTTTACCCAGGGGGAACAATGAGCAGTTCTTC. It yields the protein CASSLPRGNNEQFF. The rearrangement uses TRBV28 and TRBJ2-1; TRBD1 aligns across 7 bases. The CDR3 is 14 amino acids. Germline-derived CDR1 and CDR2 are MDHEN and SYDVKM. V dropped 2 bases and J dropped 5; count of bases not matched to a gene: 3.

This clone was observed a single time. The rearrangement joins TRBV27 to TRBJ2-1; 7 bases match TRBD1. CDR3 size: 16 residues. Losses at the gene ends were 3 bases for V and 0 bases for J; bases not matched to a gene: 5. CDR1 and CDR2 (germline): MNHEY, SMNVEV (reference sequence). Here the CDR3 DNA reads TGTGCCAGCAGTTTCAAGGGACAGAGCTCCTACAATGAGCAGTTCTTC. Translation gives CASSFKGQSSYNEQFF.

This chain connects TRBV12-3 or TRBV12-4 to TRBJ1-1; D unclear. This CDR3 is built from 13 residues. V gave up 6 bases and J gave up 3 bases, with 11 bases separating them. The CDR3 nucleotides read TGTGCCAGCAGCGGGGTGGTGGACACTGAAGCTTTCTTT. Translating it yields CASSGVVDTEAFF.

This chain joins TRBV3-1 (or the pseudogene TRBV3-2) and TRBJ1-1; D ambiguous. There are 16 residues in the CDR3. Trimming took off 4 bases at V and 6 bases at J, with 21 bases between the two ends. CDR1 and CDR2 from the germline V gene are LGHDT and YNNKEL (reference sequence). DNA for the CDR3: TGTGCCAGCAGCCTCCACGCTGAAGGACTTTATGCTGAAGCTTTCTTT. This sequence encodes CASSLHAEGLYAEAFF.

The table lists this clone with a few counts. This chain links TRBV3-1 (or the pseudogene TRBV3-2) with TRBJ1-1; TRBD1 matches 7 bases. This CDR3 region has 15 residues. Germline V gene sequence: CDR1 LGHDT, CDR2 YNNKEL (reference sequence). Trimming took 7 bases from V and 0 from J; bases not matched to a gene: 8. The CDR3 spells CASNRDSQMNTEAFF. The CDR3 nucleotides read TGTGCCAGCAACCGGGACAGTCAAATGAACACTGAAGCTTTCTTT.